This T cell receptor beta chain was captured by sequencing in a study of PD-1 blockade in mismatch repair-deficient tumors. The TCR-sequenced patients were a few responders to pembrolizumab. Sequenced by immunoSEQ multiplex PCR; TCRdb stores in-frame clones only, minus some. Altogether about 18,000 clones are present, approximately 80% being singletons, with the ten largest covering 1.6%. The CDR3 has 14 amino acids. V was cut by 2 bases and J by 4 bases, with 6 bases left in between. Germline assignment: CDR1 SGHDN and CDR2 FVKESK. Here the sequenced sample was PBMCs, taken approximately five months after starting pembrolizumab. The receptor was derived from an adult with mismatch repair-deficient cancer. The J gene is TRBJ1-6, the V gene TRBV14; D remains ambiguous. In DNA, the CDR3 is TGTGCCAGCAGCCAACAGACTTATAATTCACCCCTCCACTTT. Amino acid sequence: CASSQQTYNSPLHF. Based on the CDR3 plus reference TRBV14 and TRBJ1-6, the full variable domain is EAGVTQFPSHSVIEKGQTVTLRCDPISGHDNLYWYRRVMGKEIKFLLHFVKESKQDESGMPNNRFLAERTGGTYSTLKVQPAELEDSGVYFCASSQQTYNSPLHFGNGTRLTVT.